The 30 T cell receptor beta chains below come from one sample, sequenced in a study of vaccination and CD4 T cells after COVID-19. This sample's treatment: approximately nine-day PBMC culture with coronavirus spike peptide pools or control peptides (ViraFEST assay). The Oncomine TCR Beta short-read assay was applied to DNA of cultured CD4+ T cells. MiXCR, run by TCRdb on the PCR reads, gives a single entry per CDR3 protein. The sample has about 15,000 distinct CDR3 sequences, roughly three fifths seen once; the top ten hold approximately 12%. These receptors have no identified antigens. Sequencing was carried out using CD4+ T cells from blood, cultured in vitro. The receptors originated from a human donor who had recovered from COVID-19.

Only one count was recorded for this clonotype. The chain recombines TRBV11-3 with TRBJ2-4, with D perhaps being TRBD1 or TRBD2 (5 bases each). CDR3 length: 15 residues. The germline V gene encodes CDR1 SGHNT and CDR2 YENEEA. Trimming left V 5 bases short and J 3 bases short, with 14 bases between. The CDR3 sequence: CASSPGWGSKNIQYF. The CDR3 DNA reads as TGTGCCAGCAGCCCCGGTTGGGGGAGCAAAAACATTCAGTACTTC. Drawing the rest from reference TRBV11-3 and TRBJ2-4, the complete variable domain is EAGVVQSPRYKIIEKKQPVAFWCNPISGHNTLYWYLQNLGQGPELLIRYENEEAVDDSQLPKDRFSAERLKGVDSTLKIQPAELGDSAVYLCASSPGWGSKNIQYFGAGTRLSVL.

The CDR3 DNA reads as TGTGCCAGTAGTCAAGGAGGGACAAACTATGGCTACACCTTC. Protein: CASSQGGTNYGYTF. This chain uses TRBV19 with TRBJ1-2; TRBD1 is a possible D gene (6 bases). Trimming took 5 bases from V and 2 from J, leaving 12 bases between them. Germline values: CDR1 LNHDA, CDR2 SQIVND (reference sequence). The CDR3 runs 14 residues.

The genes are TRBV19 and TRBJ2-7; weak D call: TRBD1 (6 bases). V lost 1 base, J lost 3 bases, and 10 bases lay in between. Germline loops: CDR1 LNHDA, CDR2 SQIVND (reference sequence). CDR3 length: 14 residues. The CDR3 sequence is CASSIGGQGYEQYF. For the CDR3, the DNA is TGTGCCAGTAGTATAGGGGGGCAGGGCTACGAGCAGTACTTC.

Only a few counts were recorded for this clonotype. The genes are TRBV7-3 and TRBJ1-2; 7 nucleotides match TRBD1. In germline, CDR1 is SGHTA, CDR2 FQGTGA. The CDR3 extends over 14 amino acids. Germline trimming cut 4 bases from V and 4 bases from J; bases unmatched to any gene: 6. The CDR3: CASSSMGTAYGYTF. In DNA, the CDR3 is TGTGCCAGCAGCTCAATGGGGACAGCCTATGGCTACACCTTC.

A single count supports this clonotype. The chain employs TRBV6-5 and TRBJ2-7; 7 bases fit TRBD1. Trimming at V came to 0 bases and at J to 0 bases, leaving 8 bases not matched to a gene. Germline V gives CDR1 MNHEY, CDR2 SVGAGI. This CDR3 has 17 amino acids. CDR3 protein: CASSYSGGPSSSYEQYF. The CDR3 region has the DNA TGTGCCAGCAGTTACTCAGGGGGCCCCTCGAGCTCCTACGAGCAGTACTTC.

The V and J genes are TRBV7-3 and TRBJ1-1; 7 nucleotides align to TRBD1. V shed 7 bases, J shed 3 bases, and the junction held 8 bases outside the gene matches. Per the germline V gene, CDR1 is SGHTA and CDR2 is FQGTGA. The CDR3 runs to 14 residues. CDR3 bases: TGTGCCAGCACCCCCGGACAGGCCTACACTGAAGCTTTCTTT. It codes for CASTPGQAYTEAFF.

The chain links TRBV27 to TRBJ1-1; 7 nucleotides line up with TRBD1. Germline CDR1 MNHEY, CDR2 SMNVEV (reference sequence). The CDR3 is 13 amino acids. Trimming cost V 3 bases and J 5 bases; bases outside gene matches: 3. The CDR3 region is CASSFSRGTEAFF. For the CDR3, the DNA is TGTGCCAGCAGTTTCAGCAGGGGGACTGAAGCTTTCTTT.

The rearrangement uses TRBV7-6 and TRBJ1-3; D is unresolved. The CDR3 totals 15 residues. CDR1 SGHVS and CDR2 FNYEAQ come from the germline V gene. V was shortened by 1 base and J by 3 bases, with 10 bases between the two germline ends. The CDR3, as DNA: TGTGCCAGCAGCTTAGGTCGAGGGTTTGGAAACACCATATATTTT. Protein sequence: CASSLGRGFGNTIYF.

The chain carries TRBV6-1 and TRBJ2-5; D gene ambiguous. This CDR3 has 13 amino acids. Germline loops: CDR1 MNHNS, CDR2 SASEGT. V was pared by 5 bases and J by 3 bases, with 10 bases between. CDR3 nucleotides: TGTGCCAGCAGTCGCGTGGCAAAAGAGACCCAGTACTTC. It yields the protein CASSRVAKETQYF.

The CDR3 nucleotides are TGCAGTGCTAGCCGGGGGGAGATCCTTCAGCCCCAGCATTTT. This translates into CSASRGEILQPQHF. The chain joins TRBV20-1 to TRBJ1-5, with D perhaps matching TRBD1 (5 bases). Germline CDR1 reads DFQATT; CDR2 reads SNEGSKA (reference sequence). The germline V and J ends were trimmed by 3 bases and 6 bases, with 15 bases remaining between them. The CDR3 runs to 14 residues.

The V call is TRBV19, the J call TRBJ1-4, with D perhaps matching TRBD1 (5 bases). The CDR3 runs to 16 residues. CDR1 is LNHDA and CDR2 is SQIVND in the germline V gene (reference sequence). V shed 6 bases and J shed 5 bases, with 19 bases lying between them. In DNA, the CDR3 is TGTGCCAGTAGCCATGAAGCGGGACTATTAAATGAAAAACTGTTTTTT. It translates to CASSHEAGLLNEKLFF.

This clonotype has a handful of counts. The rearrangement uses TRBV2 and TRBJ1-2; 11 bases fit TRBD1. Germline-derived CDR1 and CDR2 are SNHLY and FYNNEI. The CDR3 is 14 amino acids. V was pared by 4 bases and J by 8 bases, with 6 bases of the junction left unmatched. CDR3 residues: CASSVRGQGEGYTF. DNA of the CDR3: TGTGCCAGCAGTGTCCGGGGACAGGGGGAGGGCTACACCTTC.

This clonotype was seen a handful of times. The chain carries TRBV20-1 and TRBJ2-5, with 9 nucleotides matching TRBD2. With V trimmed by 1 base and J by 5 bases, 5 bases remained unmatched. CDR1 is DFQATT and CDR2 is SNEGSKA in the germline V gene (reference sequence). The CDR3 extends over 14 amino acids. The CDR3 sequence: CSARVASGMETQYF. The CDR3 DNA reads as TGCAGTGCTAGAGTAGCTAGCGGGATGGAGACCCAGTACTTC.

J is TRBJ1-2 and V is TRBV20-1; no definite D call. This CDR3 is 11 amino acids long. Germline CDR1 and CDR2: DFQATT and SNEGSKA (reference sequence). Deletions cut 3 bases from V and 9 bases from J, with 11 bases between. DNA for the CDR3: TGCAGTGCTAGGAGCCAGGCCAGCTACACCTTC. Protein product: CSARSQASYTF.

This clonotype was seen more than once but under ten times. The chain recombines TRBV7-2 with TRBJ2-7; TRBD2 aligns across 8 bases. Looked up from germline, CDR1 is SGHTA and CDR2 is FQGNSA. CDR3 length: 14 residues. Trimming took 5 bases from V and 2 from J; bases not matched to a gene: 5. The CDR3 here is CASSGSGGAYEQYF. CDR3 nucleotide sequence: TGTGCCAGCAGCGGGTCGGGGGGGGCCTACGAGCAGTACTTC.

The gene calls are TRBV20-1 and TRBJ1-4, with D unresolved. The length of the CDR3 is 15 residues. In germline, CDR1 is DFQATT, CDR2 SNEGSKA (reference sequence). Trimming shortened V by 5 bases and J by 7 bases, and 20 bases separated the two germline ends. Here the CDR3 reads CSAFRTQGLREKLFF. The CDR3 DNA sequence: TGCAGTGCTTTCCGGACTCAAGGACTACGTGAAAAACTGTTTTTT.

The chain employs TRBV20-1 and TRBJ1-2; D unclear. The CDR3 is made up of 13 amino acids. Trimming took 0 bases from V and 3 from J, leaving 8 bases between them. Germline CDR1 reads DFQATT; CDR2 reads SNEGSKA (reference sequence). The DNA of the CDR3 is TGCAGTGCTAGAGATGGGCAAGACTATGGCTACACCTTC. Its protein is CSARDGQDYGYTF.

The chain employs TRBV9 and TRBJ1-1; D gene ambiguous. V lost 2 bases and J 2 bases, leaving 10 bases between the germline ends. The CDR3 covers 14 residues. CDR1 and CDR2 (germline): SGDLS, YYNGEE. CDR3 region: CASSVGPDNTEAFF. DNA of the CDR3: TGTGCCAGCAGCGTGGGCCCCGACAACACTGAAGCTTTCTTT.

This chain connects TRBV11-1 to TRBJ2-1; D uncertain. This CDR3 spans 15 amino acids. Between the trimmed V and J ends, which lost 5 bases and 0 bases, there was a span of 11 bases. Germline CDR1 reads SGHAT; CDR2 reads FQDESV (reference sequence). CDR3 loop: CASSNNRPSYNEQFF. The CDR3 DNA reads as TGTGCCAGCAGCAATAATCGACCCTCCTACAATGAGCAGTTCTTC.

CDR3 in DNA: TGTGCCAGCAGGGAGGGACAGAACACTGAAGCTTTCTTT. Amino acid sequence: CASREGQNTEAFF. The V gene is TRBV2, the J gene TRBJ1-1; D possibly corresponds to TRBD1 (6 bases). The CDR3 sequence is 13 residues long. Between the trimmed V and J ends, which lost 6 bases and 1 base, there was a span of 9 bases. Germline V gene lookup returns CDR1 SNHLY and CDR2 FYNNEI.

V and J are TRBV24-1 and TRBJ2-3, with D tentatively TRBD2 (6 bases). The CDR3 is made up of 12 amino acids. The V gene's germline CDR1 is KGHDR and CDR2 SFDVKD. V was clipped by 9 bases and J by 6 bases, with 12 bases between them. DNA of the CDR3: TGTGCCACCGCGACTAGAAGGGATACGCAGTATTTT. Protein: CATATRRDTQYF.

The rearrangement uses TRBV7-2 and TRBJ2-3; the D gene could be TRBD1 or TRBD2 (6 bases each). This CDR3 contains 16 residues. Germline V gene sequence: CDR1 SGHTA, CDR2 FQGNSA. The V gene lost 2 bases and the J gene lost 0 bases, with 12 bases spanning the gap. CDR3 sequence reads: CASSLRLGGSTDTQYF. The CDR3 DNA follows: TGTGCCAGCAGCTTAAGGCTAGGGGGGAGCACAGATACGCAGTATTTT.

The chain employs TRBV28 and TRBJ1-1; no firm D call. The V end lost 6 bases, the J end lost 4 bases, and 12 bases lay between the germline ends. This CDR3 spans 13 amino acids. The germline CDR1 and CDR2 sequences are MDHEN and SYDVKM. CDR3 region: CASRLSGFTEAFF. For the CDR3, the DNA is TGTGCCAGCAGACTTAGTGGTTTCACTGAAGCTTTCTTT. Full variable domain (missing parts from reference TRBV28 and TRBJ1-1): DVKVTQSSRYLVKRTGEKVFLECVQDMDHENMFWYRQDPGLGLRLIYFSYDVKMKEKGDIPEGYSVSREKKERFSLILESASTNQTSMYLCASRLSGFTEAFFGQGTRLTVV.

This rearrangement joins TRBV7-3 to TRBJ2-7; weak D call: TRBD2 (5 bases). Germline V gene lookup returns CDR1 SGHTA and CDR2 FQGTGA. Trimming stripped 1 base from V and 0 bases from J, with 7 bases between. The CDR3 totals 14 residues. CDR3 protein: CASSLNGNSYEQYF. The CDR3 DNA is TGTGCCAGCAGCTTAAACGGGAACTCCTACGAGCAGTACTTC.

This clonotype was counted between two and nine times. This rearrangement joins TRBV24-1 to TRBJ2-2; unclear D gene. The CDR3 covers 14 residues. Germline values: CDR1 KGHDR, CDR2 SFDVKD. V was shortened by 4 bases and J by 4 bases, with 9 bases between the two germline ends. The CDR3 DNA sequence: TGTGCCACCAGTGACCAGCCGGGCACCGGGGAGCTGTTTTTT. It codes for CATSDQPGTGELFF.

The rearrangement links TRBV27 to TRBJ2-2; tentatively, D is TRBD2 (5 bases). The ends were cut back, 3 bases at V and 0 bases at J, with 8 bases in the middle. In germline, CDR1 is MNHEY, CDR2 SMNVEV (reference sequence). The length of the CDR3 is 15 residues. The CDR3 reads CASSFRGSNTGELFF. CDR3 bases: TGTGCCAGCAGTTTCCGCGGGTCGAACACCGGGGAGCTGTTTTTT.

The chain employs TRBV30 and TRBJ1-5; no firm D call. This CDR3 is built from 14 residues. The V end lost 2 bases, the J end lost 6 bases, and 14 bases lay between the germline ends. Germline CDR1 GTSNPN, CDR2 SVGIG (reference sequence). DNA of the CDR3: TGTGCCTGGAGTTCCGGGAATCTCGGTCAGCCCCAGCATTTT. Its protein product is CAWSSGNLGQPQHF.

This clonotype was detected only a few times. This chain uses TRBV19 with TRBJ1-2; unclear D gene. CDR1 and CDR2 from the germline V gene are LNHDA and SQIVND (reference sequence). Deletions cut 6 bases from V and 5 bases from J, with 13 bases between. CDR3 length: 13 residues. CDR3 protein: CASRGPDGYGYTF. The DNA for the CDR3 is TGTGCCAGTAGGGGTCCGGATGGGTATGGCTACACCTTC.

V usage is TRBV15 and J usage is TRBJ1-4, with a tentative D call TRBD1 (6 bases). V shed 5 bases and J shed 4 bases, with 17 bases lying between them. Germline CDR1 and CDR2: LNHNV and YYDKDF (reference sequence). The CDR3 is made up of 16 amino acids. CDR3 in amino acids: CATSYRQALDNEKLFF. As DNA, the CDR3 is TGTGCCACCAGCTATCGACAGGCCCTTGATAATGAAAAACTGTTTTTT.

The chain joins TRBV19 to TRBJ2-5; tentative D call: TRBD1 (5 bases). This CDR3 spans 15 amino acids. Germline V gene sequence: CDR1 LNHDA, CDR2 SQIVND (reference sequence). V was trimmed by 0 bases and J by 1 base, leaving 9 bases between them. CDR3 sequence reads: CASSIEDTFQETQYF. The CDR3 DNA sequence: TGTGCCAGTAGTATAGAGGACACTTTCCAAGAGACCCAGTACTTC.